A selection of T cell receptor beta chains follows, all from one sample in a study of T-cell reconstitution after alpha-beta-depleted transplantation in children. TCRdb ran MiXCR on the PCR reads and lists one entry per CDR3 protein. The sample carries about 110,000 distinct CDR3 sequences, 10% to 13% recorded once. The sequences come from PBMCs, collected before TCRalphabeta/CD19-depleted stem cell transplant. All receptors come from a boy aged 2 to 9 with acute lymphoblastic leukemia, due to receive a stem cell transplant. The CDR3 runs from the conserved cysteine through the conserved F or W. D genes are given only for firm matches. Rows may omit the clone size; those that give it use once, few, many or a size class.

v_gene	d_gene	abundance	j_gene	CDR3nt	CDR3aa
TRBV9	NA	NA	TRBJ1-5	TGTGCCAGCAGGGTGCAGCCCCAGCATTTT	CASRVQPQHF
TRBV12-3/TRBV12-4	NA	many	TRBJ2-5	TGTGCCAGCAGTTTCGCACGTGCGGAGACCCAGTACTTC	CASSFARAETQYF
TRBV5-1	TRBD2	NA	TRBJ2-7	TGCGCCAGCAGCTCAGGACTAGCGGGAGGTCCCTCCTACGAGCAGTACTTC	CASSSGLAGGPSYEQYF
TRBV24-1	NA	NA	TRBJ2-2	TGTGCCACCAGTGATTTGACGGCAAACACCGGGGAGCTGTTTTTT	CATSDLTANTGELFF
TRBV5-1	TRBD1	few	TRBJ2-2	TGCGCCAGCAGCCTCGGGACAGGGGGATGGACCGGGGAGCTGTTTTTT	CASSLGTGGWTGELFF
TRBV28	TRBD1	many	TRBJ1-6	TGTGCCAGCAGGACCGGGACAGGGAGTTCACCCCTCCACTTT	CASRTGTGSSPLHF
TRBV11-2	NA	few	TRBJ2-3	TGTGCCAGCAGCCAAGGGGGGCTAGGTGCAGATACGCAGTATTTT	CASSQGGLGADTQYF
TRBV10-2	TRBD2	many	TRBJ2-7	TGCGCCAGCAGTGAGTCGAAAGCGGGAGCTAAAATGTACGAGCAGTACTTC	CASSESKAGAKMYEQYF
TRBV20-1	TRBD1	NA	TRBJ2-3	TGCAGTGCTAGGCTCCAGGGGGCCGGTTACACAGATACGCAGTATTTT	CSARLQGAGYTDTQYF
TRBV25-1	TRBD1	many	TRBJ2-5	TGTGCCAGCAGTGAGAGGAGGCAGGGGGCGAAGACCCAGTACTTC	CASSERRQGAKTQYF
TRBV12-3/TRBV12-4	TRBD2	NA	TRBJ2-5	TGTGCCAGCAGTTTGAAGAGCGGGAGATCTATCTTAGAGACCCAGTACTTC	CASSLKSGRSILETQYF
TRBV7-2	NA	many	TRBJ2-7	TGTGCCAGCAAATCCGGACAAAACTCCTACGAGCAGTACTTC	CASKSGQNSYEQYF
TRBV28	NA	few	TRBJ2-3	TGTGCCAGCAGTTTAGGCGGAGCTAGCACAGATACGCAGTATTTT	CASSLGGASTDTQYF
TRBV3-1	NA	NA	TRBJ2-7	TGTGCCAGCAGCCAAGGGACAGATGTTTACGAGCAGTACTTC	CASSQGTDVYEQYF
TRBV12-3/TRBV12-4	NA	many	TRBJ2-7	TGTGCCAGCAGTTTTCCCGGGTCCGAGCAGTACTTC	CASSFPGSEQYF
TRBV12-3/TRBV12-4	TRBD2	many	TRBJ2-2	TGTGCCAGCAGTTTAGGAACGGGACTAGGAGGCGGGGAGCTGTTTTTT	CASSLGTGLGGGELFF
TRBV30	NA	NA	TRBJ1-1	TGTGCCTGGAGTGTAGGAGGGACGGGGAACACTGAAGCTTTCTTT	CAWSVGGTGNTEAFF
TRBV5-5	NA	few	TRBJ2-7	TGTGCCAGCAGCTTGCAGATAGGCGGGTCCCCCGAGCAGTACTTC	CASSLQIGGSPEQYF
TRBV7-2	NA	few	TRBJ2-7	TGTGCCAGCAGCTTTTCAATAGGCTACGAGCAGTACTTC	CASSFSIGYEQYF
TRBV20-1	NA	NA	TRBJ1-5	TGCAGTGCACCCCCCCGGAGGGGCAATCAGCCCCAGCATTTT	CSAPPRRGNQPQHF
TRBV6-1	NA	many	TRBJ2-7	TGTGCCAGCAGTGAAGTTGGGACCGCATCCTACGAGCAGTACTTC	CASSEVGTASYEQYF
TRBV12-3/TRBV12-4	NA	many	TRBJ2-3	TGTGCCAGCAGGCCCCGGGTATCCACAGATACGCAGTATTTT	CASRPRVSTDTQYF
TRBV20-1	TRBD1	NA	TRBJ2-2	TGCAGTGCTGGCAGGGGGCATAACGGGGAGCTGTTTTTT	CSAGRGHNGELFF
TRBV11-3	NA	few	TRBJ2-2	TGTGCCAGCAGCTTAGTCGCCGGGAGCGGGACCGGGGAGCTGTTTTTT	CASSLVAGSGTGELFF
TRBV7-9	TRBD2	many	TRBJ2-3	TGTGCCAGCAGCTTAGAAGCTGTACTAGCGGGACGAGATACGCAGTATTTT	CASSLEAVLAGRDTQYF
TRBV6-5	TRBD2	many	TRBJ2-1	TGTGCCAGCAGTTATGTTTGGCGGGAGAGGGTTAGTGAGCAGTTCTTC	CASSYVWRERVSEQFF
TRBV5-5	TRBD1	NA	TRBJ1-1	TGTGCCAGCAGCTTGGCCCTGGCAGGGGGCGGCATCACTGAAGCTTTCTTT	CASSLALAGGGITEAFF
TRBV5-1	NA	many	TRBJ2-7	TGCGCCAGCAGGTATAGCCGGGACGGCTCCTACGAGCAGTACTTC	CASRYSRDGSYEQYF
TRBV24-1	NA	few	TRBJ2-1	TGTGCCACCAGTGATATAAGCGGAAGCTCCTACAATGAGCAGTTCTTC	CATSDISGSSYNEQFF
TRBV5-5	NA	many	TRBJ1-2	TGTGCCAGCAGCTTGACCACAGGAGGGGAAGGCTACACCTTC	CASSLTTGGEGYTF
TRBV5-6	NA	few	TRBJ1-2	TGTGCCAGCAGCGTGACACGGAACTATGGCTACACCTTC	CASSVTRNYGYTF
TRBV5-1	NA	many	TRBJ1-4	TGCGCCAGCAGCTTTACGGGGGCCTATGAAAAACTGTTTTTT	CASSFTGAYEKLFF
TRBV10-3	TRBD1	NA	TRBJ1-3	TGTGCCATCGGGAAGGGGGCTACTGGAAACACCATATATTTT	CAIGKGATGNTIYF
TRBV27	NA	many	TRBJ1-1	TGTGCCAGCAGTTTTTTAGGGGGTTTCACTGAAGCTTTCTTT	CASSFLGGFTEAFF
TRBV20-1	NA	many	TRBJ2-1	TGCAGTGCTATTCGGGACACCTACAATGAGCAGTTCTTC	CSAIRDTYNEQFF
TRBV5-1	TRBD2	many	TRBJ2-1	TGCGCCAGCAGCTGGAGCATAGCGGGAGGGCCTCAGGGGAATGAGCAGTTCTTC	CASSWSIAGGPQGNEQFF
TRBV27	NA	many	TRBJ2-7	TGTGCCAGCAGTTTACGTCGGGGGTACGAGCAGTACTTC	CASSLRRGYEQYF
TRBV20-1	NA	few	TRBJ2-7	TGCAGTACACAACCTAGGAATGACTACGAGCAGTACTTC	CSTQPRNDYEQYF
TRBV7-2	NA	NA	TRBJ2-3	TGTGCCAGCAGCTTGACGTTGGCAGATACGCAGTATTTT	CASSLTLADTQYF
TRBV29-1	NA	NA	TRBJ2-3	TGCAGCGTTGAAGGCGGGAGCACAGATACGCAGTATTTT	CSVEGGSTDTQYF
TRBV27	NA	large	TRBJ2-4	TGTGCCAGCAGCAAAACCGGGTCGAGTCTAGCCAAAAACATTCAGTACTTC	CASSKTGSSLAKNIQYF
TRBV4-1	NA	NA	TRBJ2-5	TGCGCCAGCAGCCAAGTAGAGGGGTCTGGAGAGACCCAGTACTTC	CASSQVEGSGETQYF
TRBV20-1	TRBD2	NA	TRBJ2-3	TGCAGTGCTGGCGCCGGGACTAGCGGGATCGTTACGCAGTATTTT	CSAGAGTSGIVTQYF
TRBV6-1	TRBD2	NA	TRBJ2-7	TGTGCCAGCAGTGAAGCGGCCCGCTGGACTAGTGCTCCCTACGAGCAGTACTTC	CASSEAARWTSAPYEQYF